This TCR beta chain originates from a study of T cells after yellow fever vaccination. Overall study findings and caveats: It was a small share of clonotypes that appeared in both CD4 and CD8 compartments. Although the secondary response was weaker, it peaked faster, at day 5 versus 15.

Remarks on this clonotype: Its specificity is unknown.

Germline-derived CDR1 and CDR2 are DFQATT and SNEGSKA (reference sequence). Trimming cost V 0 bases and J 8 bases; bases outside gene matches: 13. This CDR3 is 17 amino acids long. TCRdb reprocessed the 5' RACE reads via MiXCR and lists one record per CDR3 protein. The sample lists some 670,000 distinct CDR3 sequences, over 9% occurring once. Sequencing used PBMCs, obtained on the day of the yellow fever booster vaccination. This sequence was found in a man aged 25-45 years who received the YFV17D yellow fever vaccine. This sequence joins TRBV20-1 and TRBJ2-1, with 10 bases that match TRBD2. This CDR3 reads CSARDLSGRGTTHEQFF. For the CDR3, the DNA is TGCAGTGCTAGAGATTTAAGCGGGAGGGGTACAACCCATGAGCAGTTCTTC.